Below, one TCR beta chain is given with its context. Its antigen remains unknown. Expressed TCRB transcripts were sequenced because the entire RNA isolate underwent reverse transcription. The table came from immunoSEQ multiplex PCR; TCRdb's copy has only in-frame clones and leaves some out. The sample gives roughly 340,000 clones, about 12% of which show up once; approximately 0.01% is in the top ten. The data belong to a study of beta chain features in type 1 diabetes. Study-wide background: There were some 110 million sorted cells examined across all samples.

The V and J ends lost 6 bases and 1 base respectively, with 4 bases between them. CDR1 and CDR2 (germline): KGHSH, LQKENI. This CDR3 spans 11 amino acids. General study findings and limits: More deletions and fewer insertions at VDJ junctions were found in patients with type 1 diabetes. TCRB CDR3s were moderately but significantly shorter in Type 1 diabetes patients in all four CD4+ subsets.

This chain uses TRBV18 with TRBJ2-7, with D uncertain. The specimen was naive CD4+ T cells from blood. The TCR was taken from a woman between 18 and 29 years old with type 1 diabetes. The CDR3, as DNA: TGTGCCAGCTCGTCGTCCTACGAGCAGTACTTC. It codes for CASSSSYEQYF.